The clone carrying this T cell receptor (beta chain) was seen only a few times. The antigen is undetermined. The V and J ends lost 3 bases and 10 bases respectively, with 23 bases between them. This CDR3 contains 16 residues. Germline-derived CDR1 and CDR2 are SGDLS and YYNGEE. This specimen comes from a study of blood T cells in healthy people across ages. Overall study findings and caveats: The long-lived group displayed more naive CD4+ cells, plus higher diversity, than the aged donors did. Any conclusive comparison of naive versus antigen-experienced cells was prevented by using unsorted PBMCs.

The authors ran a second PCR of 7 to 11 cycles using a sample-barcoded 5' primer and a J-beta primer mix. Per sample, CDR3-containing paired-end reads numbered at least 3 million. TCRdb processed the 5' RACE reads anew with MiXCR; each CDR3 protein has one entry. The sample has approximately 900,000 distinct CDR3 sequences; around 46% are singletons. Every sample gave at least 6 micrograms of total RNA when it was extracted. Sample: blood. The source of this sequence is a man aged 25 to 40 in good health. J is TRBJ2-1 and V is TRBV9; D is possibly TRBD1 (7 bases). CDR3 nucleotides: TGTGCCAGCAGCGCAGGGGGACTGGCCGGAAAGTACGAGCAGTTCTTC. This sequence encodes CASSAGGLAGKYEQFF. Combining the CDR3 with reference TRBV9 and TRBJ2-1 gives the whole variable domain DSGVTQTPKHLITATGQRVTLRCSPRSGDLSVYWYQQSLDQGLQFLIQYYNGEERAKGNILERFSAQQFPDLHSELNLSSLELGDSALYFCASSAGGLAGKYEQFFGPGTRLTVL.